This T cell receptor beta chain emerged from a study of cytomegalovirus exposure and HLA in healthy donors. The PCR contained 60 Vbeta and 13 Jbeta primers. Sequencing used immunoSEQ multiplex PCR; TCRdb keeps in-frame clones, though not all of them. The table has about 140,000 clones, about 9.2% seen once; the top ten hold roughly 6.4%. Germline V gives CDR1 LNHDA, CDR2 SQIVND (reference sequence). This CDR3 comprises 16 residues. V lost 8 bases to trimming and J lost 6 bases, with 20 bases between them. For this clone: The antigen is unknown.

Study-level findings and limits: Presence/absence comparisons presumed near-even sequencing depth among donors. TCR beta V segments were, for the most part, productive about 87% or about 30% of the time in an earlier analysis.

The V gene is TRBV19, the J gene TRBJ1-6; tentative D call: TRBD1 (5 bases). Sequenced sample: PBMCs. This TCR derives from a woman aged 40-49 years in good health and CMV-seropositive. The CDR3 reads CASSYSGTGSNSPLHF. In DNA, the CDR3 is TGTGCCAGTTCTTACTCAGGGACCGGGAGTAATTCACCCCTCCACTTT.